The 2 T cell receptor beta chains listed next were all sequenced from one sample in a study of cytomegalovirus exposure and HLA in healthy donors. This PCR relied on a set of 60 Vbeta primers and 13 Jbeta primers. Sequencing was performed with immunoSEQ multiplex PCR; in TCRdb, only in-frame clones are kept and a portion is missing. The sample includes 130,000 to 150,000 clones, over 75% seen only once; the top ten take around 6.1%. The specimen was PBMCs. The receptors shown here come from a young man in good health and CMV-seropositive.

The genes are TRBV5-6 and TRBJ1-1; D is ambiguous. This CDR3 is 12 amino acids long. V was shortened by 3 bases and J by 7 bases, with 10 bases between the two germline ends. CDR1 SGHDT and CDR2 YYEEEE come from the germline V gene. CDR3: CASSWDEGEAFF. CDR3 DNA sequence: TGTGCCAGCAGCTGGGATGAGGGTGAAGCTTTCTTT.

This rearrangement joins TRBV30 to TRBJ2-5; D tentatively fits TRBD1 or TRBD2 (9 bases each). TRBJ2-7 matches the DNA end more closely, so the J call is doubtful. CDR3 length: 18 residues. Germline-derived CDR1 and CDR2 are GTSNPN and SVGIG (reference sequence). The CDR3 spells CAWSATGGRSGRWDEQYF. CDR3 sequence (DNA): TGTGCCTGGAGTGCCACAGGGGGCAGGAGCGGGAGGTGGGACGAGCAGTACTTC.